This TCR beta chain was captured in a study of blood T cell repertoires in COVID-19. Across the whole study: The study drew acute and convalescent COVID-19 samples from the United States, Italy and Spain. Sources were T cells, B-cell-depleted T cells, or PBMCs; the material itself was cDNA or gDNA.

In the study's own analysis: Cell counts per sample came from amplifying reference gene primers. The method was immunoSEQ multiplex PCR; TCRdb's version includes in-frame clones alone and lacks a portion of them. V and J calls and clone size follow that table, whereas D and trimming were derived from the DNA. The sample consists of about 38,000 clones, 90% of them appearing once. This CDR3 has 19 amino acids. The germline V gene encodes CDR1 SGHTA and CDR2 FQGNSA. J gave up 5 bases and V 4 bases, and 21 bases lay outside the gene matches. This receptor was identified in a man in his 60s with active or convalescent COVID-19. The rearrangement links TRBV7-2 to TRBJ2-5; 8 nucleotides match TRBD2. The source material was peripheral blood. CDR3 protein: CASSYPLPGKKRGTETQYF. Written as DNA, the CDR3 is TGTGCCAGCAGCTATCCCTTACCAGGGAAAAAGCGGGGGACGGAGACCCAGTACTTC.